Following are 25 T cell receptor beta chains from one sample sequenced in a study of regulatory T cells in long-lasting Graves disease. As to time point: newly diagnosed GD, antithyroid drugs for less than 3 months. There was RNA extracted from PBMCs, and the TCR library was made from it. Sequencing libraries for TCR beta were prepared with iRepertoire HTBI primers and Arm-PCR of CDR3 regions. A single record per CDR3 protein comes from TCRdb applying MiXCR to the multiplex PCR reads. Of hundreds of thousands of distinct CDR3 sequences in the sample, around 16% were seen once. The same sample was also studied in work on T cells in Graves' hyperthyroidism and ophthalmopathy.

The sequenced sample was peripheral blood mononuclear cells (PBMCs), obtained at new diagnosis, from a patient treated with antithyroid drugs. The receptors were gathered from a woman aged 40-60 years with Graves disease.

The chain couples TRBV12-3 or TRBV12-4 to TRBJ1-3; D unresolved. The V end was cut by 3 bases, the J end by 4 bases, with 7 bases between. The CDR3 length is 13 residues. CDR3 in amino acids: CASSLVAGNTIYF. The CDR3 DNA reads as TGTGCCAGCAGTTTGGTCGCAGGAAACACCATATATTTT.

At least ten counts were recorded for this clonotype. The chain joins TRBV20-1 to TRBJ1-1, with 12 positions matching TRBD1. The CDR3 is 15 residues long. In germline, CDR1 is DFQATT, CDR2 SNEGSKA (reference sequence). V shed 3 bases and J 4 bases; nucleotides not matched to a gene: 6. CDR3: CSARGDRGRVTEAFF. As DNA, the CDR3 is TGCAGTGCTAGGGGGGACAGGGGGCGGGTCACTGAAGCTTTCTTT.

The V call is TRBV20-1, the J call TRBJ1-3; TRBD1 matches 8 bases. J lost 0 bases, V lost 2 bases, and 6 bases had no gene match. The germline V gene encodes CDR1 DFQATT and CDR2 SNEGSKA (reference sequence). The CDR3 has 16 residues. CDR3 DNA: TGCAGTGCTAGACCTGCGACAGGGGACTCTGGAAACACCATATATTTT. Its protein is CSARPATGDSGNTIYF.

This clonotype was seen many times. The V gene is TRBV7-8, the J gene TRBJ1-5; the D gene is possibly TRBD1 (5 bases). This CDR3 has 17 amino acids. Germline CDR1 and CDR2: SGHVS and FQNEAQ. V was cut by 5 bases and J by 4 bases, with 21 bases left in between. Here the CDR3 DNA reads TGTGCCAGCAGCATAGGACCGGCCGGGACGGTGAATCAGCCCCAGCATTTT. It codes for CASSIGPAGTVNQPQHF.

V usage is TRBV20-1 and J usage is TRBJ1-1; D not certain. The germline V gene has CDR1 DFQATT and CDR2 SNEGSKA (reference sequence). This CDR3 comprises 11 residues. Trimming left V 6 bases short and J 5 bases short, with 10 bases between. The CDR3 DNA sequence: TGCAGTGCCGCTATCTTGACTGAAGCTTTCTTT. This translates into CSAAILTEAFF.

This clonotype turned up a few times. The rearrangement uses TRBV15 and TRBJ2-1; 7 bases align to TRBD2. The CDR3 runs to 15 residues. V lost 0 bases to trimming and J lost 6 bases; unmatched junction nucleotides: 5. Looked up from germline, CDR1 is LNHNV and CDR2 is YYDKDF (reference sequence). The CDR3, as DNA: TGTGCCACCAGCAGAGATGTCGGGGGGAGCAATGAGCAGTTCTTC. It specifies CATSRDVGGSNEQFF.

At least ten counts were recorded for this clonotype. At one boundary the junction diverges from the germline segment, which might be a read error. The chain links TRBV2 to TRBJ2-2; tentatively, D is TRBD1 or TRBD2 (5 bases each). The germline CDR1 and CDR2 sequences are SNHLY and FYNNEI. The CDR3 contains 14 residues. CDR3 sequence reads: CASREDSGAGELFF. The CDR3 bases are TGTGCCAGCAGGGAAGACAGCGGCGCCGGGGAGCTGTTTTTT. Using reference TRBV2 and TRBJ2-2 for the parts outside the CDR3, the full variable domain is EPEVTQTPSHQVTQMGQEVILRCVPISNHLYFYWYRQILGQKVEFLVSFYNNEISEKSEIFDDQFSVERPDGSNFTLKIRSTKLEDSAMYFCASREDSGAGELFFGEGSRLTVL.

Note on this clonotype: A far larger clone is one base from this, pointing to a likely read error. The V gene is TRBV5-6, the J gene TRBJ2-7; 8 nucleotides agree with TRBD1. Germline loops: CDR1 SGHDT, CDR2 YYEEEE. J gave up 2 bases and V 2 bases, and 3 bases lay outside the gene matches. The CDR3 covers 14 residues. CDR3: CASSFGQGPYEQYF. CDR3 in DNA: TGTGCCAGCAGCTTCGGACAGGGTCCCTACGAGCAGTACTTC.

This clonotype was recorded many times. The rearrangement uses TRBV11-2 and TRBJ2-7; TRBD1 or TRBD2 may be the D gene (5 bases each). V lost 4 bases and J 3 bases, leaving 22 bases between the germline ends. Germline loops: CDR1 SGHAT, CDR2 FQNNGV. This CDR3 is built from 17 residues. The CDR3 here is CASSSPKGRLGSYEQYF. The CDR3 DNA follows: TGTGCCAGCAGCTCCCCAAAGGGACGACTTGGAAGCTACGAGCAGTACTTC.

This clonotype was picked up a small number of times. This chain uses TRBV4-1 with TRBJ1-2, with D perhaps matching TRBD1 (6 bases). CDR3 length: 13 amino acids. Per the germline V gene, CDR1 is MGHRA and CDR2 is YSYEKL. With 4 bases removed from V and 8 bases from J, the gap between germline ends came to 14 bases. The CDR3 sequence is CASSRQDPGGYTF. CDR3 in DNA: TGCGCCAGCAGCCGACAGGACCCGGGGGGCTACACCTTC.

This clonotype appeared a few times. The rearrangement uses TRBV4-1 and TRBJ1-5; D perhaps matches TRBD1 (6 bases). Germline lookup yields CDR1 MGHRA and CDR2 YSYEKL. The V end lost 3 bases, the J end lost 4 bases, and 22 bases lay between the germline ends. This CDR3 spans 18 amino acids. The CDR3 nucleotides are TGCGCCAGCAGCCAGATGCCTAGAGGACAGCTTTCTAATCAGCCCCAGCATTTT. It codes for CASSQMPRGQLSNQPQHF.

This clonotype has only a few counts. The CDR3 region has the DNA TGCAGTGCTAGAGGGACAGGGGGCCTCTCCTATAATTCACCCCTCCACTTT. Its protein product is CSARGTGGLSYNSPLHF. The chain combines TRBV20-1 with TRBJ1-6, with 11 bases aligning to TRBD1. Trimming took 1 base from V and 0 from J; bases not matched to a gene: 2. The CDR3 sequence is 17 residues long. Germline loops: CDR1 DFQATT, CDR2 SNEGSKA (reference sequence).

The table lists this clonotype with a count of one. At one of its ends the junction is not consistent with the germline gene, which may arise from a read error. The V gene is TRBV7-9, the J gene TRBJ1-2; D is unclear. Germline V gene lookup returns CDR1 SEHNR and CDR2 FQNEAQ (reference sequence). This CDR3 has 12 residues. The CDR3 loop is CVSRKAGVRYTF. Here the CDR3 DNA reads TGTGTCAGCAGGAAGGCGGGAGTTCGCTACACCTTC.

This clonotype was seen repeatedly, ten times or more. The chain is built from TRBV12-3 or TRBV12-4 and TRBJ2-2; TRBD1 matches 7 bases. This CDR3 comprises 14 residues. Unmatched junction bases numbered 6, after V lost 5 bases and J lost 6 bases. The CDR3 region is CASSTVDRSGELFF. The CDR3 DNA is TGTGCCAGCAGTACCGTGGACAGGTCCGGGGAGCTGTTTTTT.

This clonotype was recorded at least ten times. The chain carries TRBV12-3 or TRBV12-4 and TRBJ1-1; possibly TRBD1 for D (6 bases). Trimming removed 4 bases from V and 9 bases from J, with 18 bases in between. The CDR3 runs to 14 residues. The CDR3 spells CASSSADRRPKAFF. The CDR3 region has the DNA TGTGCCAGCAGTTCCGCAGACAGGCGTCCCAAAGCTTTCTTT.

Comment on this clonotype: A much larger clone lies one base from this, so it may be a read error. The chain is built from TRBV2 and TRBJ1-3; a weak D match, TRBD1 (6 bases). V was clipped by 3 bases and J by 11 bases, with 17 bases between them. The germline CDR1 and CDR2 sequences are SNHLY and FYNNEI. The CDR3 totals 14 residues. The DNA for the CDR3 is TGTGCCAGCAGTGAGGTGACAGGTACCCCACCCATATATTTT. Encoded protein: CASSEVTGTPPIYF.

This clonotype was counted a few times. One base away lies a much larger clone, so this may be a sequencing read error. The conserved phenylalanine or tryptophan is not found at the CDR3 terminus, so this likely reflects a read error. The V call is TRBV12-3 or TRBV12-4, the J call TRBJ1-1; possibly TRBD1 for D (6 bases). This CDR3 region has 13 residues. V shed 5 bases and J shed 6 bases, with 13 bases lying between them. The CDR3 DNA is TGTGCCAGCAGTCCACTTAGGGGGGCTGAAGCTTTCCTT. Translating it yields CASSPLRGAEAFL.

This clonotype has at least ten counts. The chain combines TRBV12-3 or TRBV12-4 with TRBJ2-1; 7 positions agree with TRBD2. This CDR3 contains 16 residues. V lost 3 bases to trimming and J lost 7 bases; unmatched junction nucleotides: 12. The CDR3 sequence is CASSFGSEVGRNEQFF. In DNA form, the CDR3 reads TGTGCCAGCAGTTTTGGGTCGGAAGTCGGGAGGAATGAGCAGTTCTTC.

The V gene is TRBV7-2, the J gene TRBJ1-1; D is ambiguous. V lost 5 bases, J lost 2 bases, and 12 bases lay in between. Germline CDR1 SGHTA, CDR2 FQGNSA. The CDR3 length is 14 residues. The CDR3 loop is CASSLQAGNTEAFF. CDR3 sequence (DNA): TGTGCCAGCAGCCTTCAGGCGGGAAACACTGAAGCTTTCTTT.

As to this clonotype: A much bigger clone sits one base away, suggesting this may be a read error. The rearrangement joins TRBV28 to TRBJ1-1; no firm D call. CDR3 length: 13 amino acids. Germline CDR1 is MDHEN and CDR2 is SYDVKM. CDR3 DNA: TGTGCCAGCAGTTTATCCTTGAGCGGTGAAGCTTCCTTT. Amino acid sequence: CASSLSLSGEASF.

In its sample, this clonotype was seen a few times. The chain uses TRBV6-2 or TRBV6-3 and TRBJ2-1; 10 bases fit TRBD2. The germline V gene has CDR1 MNHEY and CDR2 SVGEGT. V lost 0 bases, J lost 5 bases, and 4 bases stayed unmatched. The CDR3 spans 16 residues. The CDR3 here is CASSYSAGGPHNEQFF. Here the CDR3 DNA reads TGTGCCAGCAGTTACTCAGCGGGGGGGCCACACAATGAGCAGTTCTTC.

This clonotype was detected many times. The chain carries TRBV20-1 and TRBJ1-1; no clear D. V was shortened by 5 bases and J by 6 bases, with 16 bases between the two germline ends. Looked up from germline, CDR1 is DFQATT and CDR2 is SNEGSKA (reference sequence). This CDR3 contains 13 residues. The CDR3 nucleotides read TGCAGTGCTCCCACCTACAGTGGGGCTGAAGCTTTCTTT. It yields the protein CSAPTYSGAEAFF.

This clonotype was detected ten times or more. The CDR3 DNA follows: TGCAGTGCTAGAGTCCCACATTATAGCAATCAGCCCCAGCATTTT. Protein: CSARVPHYSNQPQHF. The V call is TRBV20-1, the J call TRBJ1-5; D is undetermined. This CDR3 is 15 amino acids long. Trimming removed 1 base at V and 0 bases at J, with 10 bases between. CDR1 is DFQATT, CDR2 SNEGSKA, per germline (reference sequence).

Many counts were recorded for this clonotype. The rearrangement links TRBV27 to TRBJ2-1; 10 nucleotides align to TRBD2. Germline CDR1 MNHEY, CDR2 SMNVEV (reference sequence). The CDR3 is 15 residues long. V dropped 7 bases and J dropped 5; count of bases not matched to a gene: 8. The CDR3 nucleotides are TGTGCCAGCACCCGTAGCGGGGGGAACCACAATGAGCAGTTCTTC. This translates into CASTRSGGNHNEQFF.

The table lists this clonotype with a few counts. The V call is TRBV20-1, the J call TRBJ2-3; 7 nucleotides align to TRBD2. The CDR3 totals 13 residues. Trimming at V came to 1 base and at J to 5 bases, leaving 3 bases not matched to a gene. CDR1 DFQATT and CDR2 SNEGSKA come from the germline V gene (reference sequence). In DNA form, the CDR3 reads TGCAGTGCTAGAGGGCCGGGGGGAGATACGCAGTATTTT. This codes for CSARGPGGDTQYF.